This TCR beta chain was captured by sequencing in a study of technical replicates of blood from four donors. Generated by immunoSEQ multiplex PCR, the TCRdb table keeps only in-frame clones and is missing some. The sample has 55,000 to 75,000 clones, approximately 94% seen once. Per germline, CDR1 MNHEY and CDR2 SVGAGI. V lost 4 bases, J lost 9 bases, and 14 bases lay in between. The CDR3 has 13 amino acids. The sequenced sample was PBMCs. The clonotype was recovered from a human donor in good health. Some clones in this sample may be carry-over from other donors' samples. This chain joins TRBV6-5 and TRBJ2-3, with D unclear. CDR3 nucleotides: TGTGCCAGCAGTTCCCTCTCAGTGCCGACGCAGTATTTT. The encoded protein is CASSSLSVPTQYF.